In its sample, the clone carrying this T cell receptor beta chain was seen a few times. The data belong to a study of T cells in localized non-small cell lung cancer. This CDR3 spans 15 amino acids. Data came from immunoSEQ multiplex PCR; TCRdb stores just in-frame clones and leaves some out. Of fewer than 45,000 clones in the sample, roughly 86% were seen once. The sequencing here drew on peripheral blood, taken before any cancer treatment. V and J are TRBV21-1 and TRBJ1-5. TRBV21-1 is a known pseudogene. The receptor was isolated from a female donor at least 60 years old with stage I squamous cell lung carcinoma. The CDR3 DNA is TGTGCCAGCAGCAAAGGGGACGGCTACAATCAGCCCCAGCATTTT. Translated, it gives CASSKGDGYNQPQHF.